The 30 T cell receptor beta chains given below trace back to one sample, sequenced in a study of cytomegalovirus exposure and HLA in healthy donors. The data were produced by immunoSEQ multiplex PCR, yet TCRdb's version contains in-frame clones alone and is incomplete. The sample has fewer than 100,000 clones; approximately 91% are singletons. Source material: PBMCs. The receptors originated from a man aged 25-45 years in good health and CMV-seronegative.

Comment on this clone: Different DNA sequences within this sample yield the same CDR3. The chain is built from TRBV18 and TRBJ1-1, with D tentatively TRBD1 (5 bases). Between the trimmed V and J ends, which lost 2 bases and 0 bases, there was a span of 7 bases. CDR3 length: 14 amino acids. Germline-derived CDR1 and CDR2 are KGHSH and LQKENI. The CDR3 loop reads CASSPRGMNTEAFF. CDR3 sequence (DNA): TGTGCCAGCTCACCAAGGGGAATGAACACTGAAGCTTTCTTT.

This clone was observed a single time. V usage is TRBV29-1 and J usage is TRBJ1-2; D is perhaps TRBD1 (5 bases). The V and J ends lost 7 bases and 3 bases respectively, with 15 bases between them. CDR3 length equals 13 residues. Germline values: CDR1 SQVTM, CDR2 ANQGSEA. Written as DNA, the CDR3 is TGCAGCGCCCGGAGGAGGGACGACTATGGCTACACCTTC. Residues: CSARRRDDYGYTF. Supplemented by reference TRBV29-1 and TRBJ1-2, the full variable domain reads SAVISQKPSRDICQRGTSLTIQCQVDSQVTMMFWYRQQPGQSLTLIATANQGSEATYESGFVIDKFPISRPNLTFSTLTVSNMSPEDSSIYLCSARRRDDYGYTFGSGTRLTVV.

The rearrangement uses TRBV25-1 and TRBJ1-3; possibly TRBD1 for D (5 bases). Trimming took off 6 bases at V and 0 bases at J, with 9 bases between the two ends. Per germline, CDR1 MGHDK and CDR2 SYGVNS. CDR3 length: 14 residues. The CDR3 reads CASSGGYSGNTIYF. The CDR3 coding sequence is TGTGCCAGCAGCGGGGGATACTCTGGAAACACCATATATTTT.

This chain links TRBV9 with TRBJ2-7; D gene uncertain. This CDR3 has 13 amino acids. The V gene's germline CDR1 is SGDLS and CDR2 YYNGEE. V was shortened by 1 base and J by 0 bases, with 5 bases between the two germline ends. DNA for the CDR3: TGTGCCAGCAGCGTAAAGAGCTCCTACGAGCAGTACTTC. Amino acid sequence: CASSVKSSYEQYF.

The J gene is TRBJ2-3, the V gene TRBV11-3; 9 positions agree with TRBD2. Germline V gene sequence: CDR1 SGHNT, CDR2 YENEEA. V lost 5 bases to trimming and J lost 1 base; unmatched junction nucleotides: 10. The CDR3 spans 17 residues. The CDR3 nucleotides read TGTGCCAGCAGCGAACTTATGGGACTAGCAGGCACAGATACGCAGTATTTT. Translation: CASSELMGLAGTDTQYF.

The CDR3 region has the DNA TGTGCCATACGGGACAGAACAGTCTCTGGAAACACCATATATTTT. Translation: CAIRDRTVSGNTIYF. The V gene is TRBV7-9, the J gene TRBJ1-3; TRBD1 matches at 7 bases. Germline CDR1 SEHNR, CDR2 FQNEAQ (reference sequence). Trimming took 10 bases from V and 0 from J; bases not matched to a gene: 9. This CDR3 spans 15 amino acids. Complete variable domain (other parts from reference TRBV7-9 and TRBJ1-3): DTGVSQNPRHKITKRGQNVTFRCDPISEHNRLYWYRQTLGQGPEFLTYFQNEAQLEKSRLLSDRFSAERPKGSFSTLEIQRTEQGDSAMYLCAIRDRTVSGNTIYFGEGSWLTVV.

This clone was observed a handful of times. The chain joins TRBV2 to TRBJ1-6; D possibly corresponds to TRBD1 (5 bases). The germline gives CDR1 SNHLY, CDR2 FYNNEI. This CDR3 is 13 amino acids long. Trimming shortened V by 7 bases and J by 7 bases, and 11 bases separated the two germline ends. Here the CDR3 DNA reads TGTGCCAGCACCTCAGGGCCCAATTCACCCCTCCACTTT. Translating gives CASTSGPNSPLHF.

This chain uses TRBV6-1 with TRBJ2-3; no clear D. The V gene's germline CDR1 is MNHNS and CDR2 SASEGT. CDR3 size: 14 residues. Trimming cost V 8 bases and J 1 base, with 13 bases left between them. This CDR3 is CASPSPTGTDTQYF. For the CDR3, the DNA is TGTGCCAGCCCAAGCCCCACGGGCACAGATACGCAGTATTTT.

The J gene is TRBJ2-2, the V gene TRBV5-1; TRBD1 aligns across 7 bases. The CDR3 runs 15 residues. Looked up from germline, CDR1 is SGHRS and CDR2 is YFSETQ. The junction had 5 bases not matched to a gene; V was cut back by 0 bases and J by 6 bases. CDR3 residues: CASSLAGQIPGELFF. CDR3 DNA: TGCGCCAGCAGCTTGGCGGGACAGATACCCGGGGAGCTGTTTTTT.

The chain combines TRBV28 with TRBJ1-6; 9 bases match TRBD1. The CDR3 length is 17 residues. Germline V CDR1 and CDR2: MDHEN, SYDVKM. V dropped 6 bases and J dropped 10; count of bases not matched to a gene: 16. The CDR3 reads CASSPPPGQGGKSPLHF. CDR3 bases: TGTGCCAGCAGCCCCCCCCCGGGACAGGGTGGAAAATCACCCCTCCACTTT.

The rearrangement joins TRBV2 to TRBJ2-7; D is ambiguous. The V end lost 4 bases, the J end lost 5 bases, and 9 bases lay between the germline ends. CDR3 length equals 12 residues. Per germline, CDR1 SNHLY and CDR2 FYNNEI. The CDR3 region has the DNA TGTGCCAGCAGTGGAGGTCCGGACGAGCAGTACTTC. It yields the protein CASSGGPDEQYF.

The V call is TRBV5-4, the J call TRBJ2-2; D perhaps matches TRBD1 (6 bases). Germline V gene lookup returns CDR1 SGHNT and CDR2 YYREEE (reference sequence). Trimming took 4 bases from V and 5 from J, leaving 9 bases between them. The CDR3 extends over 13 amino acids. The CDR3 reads CASSAGQTGELFF. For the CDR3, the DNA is TGTGCCAGCAGCGCCGGACAGACCGGGGAGCTGTTTTTT.

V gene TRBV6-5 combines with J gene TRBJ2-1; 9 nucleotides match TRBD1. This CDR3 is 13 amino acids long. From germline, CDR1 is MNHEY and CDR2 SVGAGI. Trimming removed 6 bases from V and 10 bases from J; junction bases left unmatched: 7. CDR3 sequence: CASRPTGGPEQFF. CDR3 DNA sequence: TGTGCCAGCAGACCAACAGGGGGCCCAGAGCAGTTCTTC.

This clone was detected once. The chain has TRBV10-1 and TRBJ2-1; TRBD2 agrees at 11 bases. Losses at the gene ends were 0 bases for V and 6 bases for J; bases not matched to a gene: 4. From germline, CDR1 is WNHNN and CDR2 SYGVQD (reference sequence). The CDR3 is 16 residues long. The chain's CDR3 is CASSESVLAGANEQFF. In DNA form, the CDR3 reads TGCGCCAGCAGTGAGTCGGTACTAGCGGGGGCCAATGAGCAGTTCTTC.

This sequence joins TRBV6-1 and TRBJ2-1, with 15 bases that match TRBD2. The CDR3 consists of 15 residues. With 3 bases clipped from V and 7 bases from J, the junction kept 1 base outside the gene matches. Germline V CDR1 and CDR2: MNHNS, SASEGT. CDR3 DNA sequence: TGTGCCAGCAGTGAGGGACTAGCGGGAGGAAATGAGCAGTTCTTC. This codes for CASSEGLAGGNEQFF.

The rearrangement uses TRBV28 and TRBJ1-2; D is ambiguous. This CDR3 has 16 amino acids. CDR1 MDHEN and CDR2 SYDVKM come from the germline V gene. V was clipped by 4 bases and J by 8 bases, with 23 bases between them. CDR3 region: CASSSPAPGDGIGYTF. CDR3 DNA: TGTGCCAGCAGTTCCCCGGCCCCAGGTGACGGGATAGGCTACACCTTC.

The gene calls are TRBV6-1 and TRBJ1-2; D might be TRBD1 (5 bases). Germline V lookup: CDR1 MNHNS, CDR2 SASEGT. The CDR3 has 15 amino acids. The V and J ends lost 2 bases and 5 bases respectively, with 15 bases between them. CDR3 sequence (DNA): TGTGCCAGCAGTGAAAGTCTGGGGCAATGGTATGGCTACACCTTC. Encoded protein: CASSESLGQWYGYTF.

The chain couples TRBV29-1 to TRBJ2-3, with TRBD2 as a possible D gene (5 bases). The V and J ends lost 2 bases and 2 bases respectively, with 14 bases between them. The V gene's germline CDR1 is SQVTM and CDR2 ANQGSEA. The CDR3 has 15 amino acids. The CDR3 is CSVESGGRVTDTQYF. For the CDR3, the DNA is TGCAGCGTTGAATCAGGAGGCCGGGTCACAGATACGCAGTATTTT.

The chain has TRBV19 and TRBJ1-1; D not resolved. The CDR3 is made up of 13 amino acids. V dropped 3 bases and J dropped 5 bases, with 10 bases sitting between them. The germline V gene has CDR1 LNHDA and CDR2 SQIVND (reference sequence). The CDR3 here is CASSISGVTEAFF. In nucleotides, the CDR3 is TGTGCCAGTAGTATTTCCGGGGTTACTGAAGCTTTCTTT. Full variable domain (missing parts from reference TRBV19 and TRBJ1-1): DGGITQSPKYLFRKEGQNVTLSCEQNLNHDAMYWYRQDPGQGLRLIYYSQIVNDFQKGDIAEGYSVSREKKESFPLTVTSAQKNPTAFYLCASSISGVTEAFFGQGTRLTVV.

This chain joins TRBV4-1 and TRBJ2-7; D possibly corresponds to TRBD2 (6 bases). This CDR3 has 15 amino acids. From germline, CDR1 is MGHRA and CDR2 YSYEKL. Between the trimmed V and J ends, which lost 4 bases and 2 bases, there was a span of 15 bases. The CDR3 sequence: CASSRIVTGAYEQYF. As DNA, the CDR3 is TGCGCCAGCAGCCGAATAGTTACGGGGGCCTACGAGCAGTACTTC.

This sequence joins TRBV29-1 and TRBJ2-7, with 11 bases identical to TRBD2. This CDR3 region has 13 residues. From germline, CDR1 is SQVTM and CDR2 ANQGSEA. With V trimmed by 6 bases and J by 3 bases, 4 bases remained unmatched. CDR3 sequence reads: CSVGLAGLYEQYF. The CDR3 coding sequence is TGCAGCGTCGGACTAGCGGGTCTCTACGAGCAGTACTTC.

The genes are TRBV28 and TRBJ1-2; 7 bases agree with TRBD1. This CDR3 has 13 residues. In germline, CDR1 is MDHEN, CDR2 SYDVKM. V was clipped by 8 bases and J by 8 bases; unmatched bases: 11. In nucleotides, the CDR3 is TGTGCCAGCGTACTGGGACAGTCCCGGGGCTACACCTTC. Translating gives CASVLGQSRGYTF.

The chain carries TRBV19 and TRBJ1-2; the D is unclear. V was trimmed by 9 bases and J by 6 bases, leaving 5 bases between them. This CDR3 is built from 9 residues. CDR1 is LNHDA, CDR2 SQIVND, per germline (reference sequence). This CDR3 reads CASGDGYTF. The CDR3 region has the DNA TGTGCCAGCGGGGATGGCTACACCTTC.

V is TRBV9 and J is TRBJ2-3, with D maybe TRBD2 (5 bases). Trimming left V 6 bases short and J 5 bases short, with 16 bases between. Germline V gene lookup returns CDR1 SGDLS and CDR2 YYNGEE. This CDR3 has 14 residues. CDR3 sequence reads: CASTKGSLGDTQYF. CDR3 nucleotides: TGTGCCAGCACGAAAGGGAGCTTAGGAGATACGCAGTATTTT.

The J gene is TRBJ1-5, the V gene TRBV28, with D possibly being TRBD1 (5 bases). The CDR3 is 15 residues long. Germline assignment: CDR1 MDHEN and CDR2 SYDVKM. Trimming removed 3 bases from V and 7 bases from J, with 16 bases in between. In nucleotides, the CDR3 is TGTGCCAGCAGTTTCCCCGGGGGATTTCACCAGCCCCAGCATTTT. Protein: CASSFPGGFHQPQHF.

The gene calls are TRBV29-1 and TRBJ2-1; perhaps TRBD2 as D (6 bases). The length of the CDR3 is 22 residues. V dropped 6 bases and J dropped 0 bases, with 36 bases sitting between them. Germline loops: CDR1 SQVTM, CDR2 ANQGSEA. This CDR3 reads CSVGRPRDSQNSLDRSYNEQFF. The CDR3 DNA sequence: TGCAGCGTCGGGAGACCCAGGGACTCGCAAAATAGCCTAGACCGCTCCTACAATGAGCAGTTCTTC.

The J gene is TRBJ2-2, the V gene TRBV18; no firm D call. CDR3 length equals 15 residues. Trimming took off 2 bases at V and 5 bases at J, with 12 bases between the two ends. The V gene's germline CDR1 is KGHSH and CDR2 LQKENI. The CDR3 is CASSPGTGRTGELFF. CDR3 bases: TGTGCCAGCTCACCAGGTACGGGTCGGACCGGGGAGCTGTTTTTT.

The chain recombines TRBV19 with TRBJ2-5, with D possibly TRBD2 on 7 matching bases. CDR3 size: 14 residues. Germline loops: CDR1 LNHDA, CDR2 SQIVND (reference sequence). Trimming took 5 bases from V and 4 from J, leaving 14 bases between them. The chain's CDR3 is CASSARGGGETQYF. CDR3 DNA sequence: TGTGCCAGTAGTGCCCGAGGGGGGGGAGAGACCCAGTACTTC.

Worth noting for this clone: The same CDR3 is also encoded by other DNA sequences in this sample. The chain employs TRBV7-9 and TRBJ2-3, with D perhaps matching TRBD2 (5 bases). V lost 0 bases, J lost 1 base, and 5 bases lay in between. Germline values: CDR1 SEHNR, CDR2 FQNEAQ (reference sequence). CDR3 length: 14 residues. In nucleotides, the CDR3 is TGTGCCAGCAGCTTAGCGGGAGGCACAGATACGCAGTATTTT. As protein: CASSLAGGTDTQYF.

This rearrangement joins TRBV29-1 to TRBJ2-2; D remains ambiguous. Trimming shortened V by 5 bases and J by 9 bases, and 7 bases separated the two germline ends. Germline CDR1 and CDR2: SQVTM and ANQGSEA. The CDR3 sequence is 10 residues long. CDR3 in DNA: TGCAGCGTTATGGGCCGGGAGCTGTTTTTT. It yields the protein CSVMGRELFF.